Following are 9 T cell receptor beta chains from one sample sequenced in a study of cytomegalovirus exposure and HLA in healthy donors. A multiplex PCR was run with 60 Vbeta primers and 13 Jbeta primers. Assay: immunoSEQ multiplex PCR; the TCRdb copy retains only in-frame clones and omits some. The sample includes some 140,000 clones, around 79% of them seen just once. The sequenced sample consisted of PBMCs. These receptors all stem from a female donor in good health and CMV-seronegative.

This chain joins TRBV19 and TRBJ2-6; 8 bases align to TRBD1. The CDR3 runs 18 residues. The V and J ends lost 7 bases and 0 bases, in that order; junction bases with no gene match: 11. Germline V gene data show CDR1 as LNHDA and CDR2 as SQIVND (reference sequence). The CDR3 reads CASKPGGLFSSGANVLTF. In DNA form, the CDR3 reads TGTGCCAGTAAGCCAGGGGGCCTTTTTAGCTCTGGGGCCAACGTCCTGACTTTC.

This rearrangement joins TRBV28 to TRBJ2-5, with TRBD1 matching 9 bases. The CDR3 sequence is 16 residues long. The V and J ends lost 1 base and 0 bases, in that order; junction bases with no gene match: 3. Germline loops: CDR1 MDHEN, CDR2 SYDVKM. The CDR3 nucleotides read TGTGCCAGCAGTTTATATCGGACAGGGGACCAAGAGACCCAGTACTTC. Amino acid sequence: CASSLYRTGDQETQYF. Full variable domain (rest looked up from reference TRBV28 and TRBJ2-5): DVKVTQSSRYLVKRTGEKVFLECVQDMDHENMFWYRQDPGLGLRLIYFSYDVKMKEKGDIPEGYSVSREKKERFSLILESASTNQTSMYLCASSLYRTGDQETQYFGPGTRLLVL.

The chain is built from TRBV6-5 and TRBJ1-3; D remains ambiguous. Germline V gene data show CDR1 as MNHEY and CDR2 as SVGAGI. The CDR3 spans 15 residues. Trimming cost V 6 bases and J 0 bases, with 12 bases left between them. In nucleotides, the CDR3 is TGTGCCAGCAGACCCATCATTAGCTCTGGAAACACCATATATTTT. Amino acids: CASRPIISSGNTIYF.

The chain has TRBV29-1 and TRBJ2-7; D might be TRBD2 (5 bases). Germline CDR1 reads SQVTM; CDR2 reads ANQGSEA. The V end was cut by 4 bases, the J end by 7 bases, with 17 bases between. The CDR3 has 13 residues. The CDR3 is CSVVGGLRREQYF. The CDR3 DNA follows: TGCAGCGTTGTCGGCGGGCTCCGGCGGGAGCAGTACTTC.

The V gene is TRBV7-6, the J gene TRBJ2-4, with 8 bases lining up with TRBD1. The CDR3 spans 13 residues. Germline loops: CDR1 SGHVS, CDR2 FNYEAQ. V trimming: 5 bases; J trimming: 3 bases; junction bases outside the gene matches: 0. DNA of the CDR3: TGTGCCAGCAGCGGGACAGGCAAAAACATTCAGTACTTC. It yields the protein CASSGTGKNIQYF.

This clone turned up a few times. This rearrangement joins TRBV30 to TRBJ2-5; the D gene is possibly TRBD1 (6 bases). The DNA matches TRBJ2-7 better at its end, which makes the J call doubtful. This CDR3 region has 15 residues. Germline lookup yields CDR1 GTSNPN and CDR2 SVGIG (reference sequence). The CDR3 protein is CAWSGLAPGDYEQYF. The CDR3 nucleotides read TGTGCCTGGAGCGGGCTGGCCCCAGGGGATTACGAGCAGTACTTC.

The chain recombines TRBV13 with TRBJ2-7; D may be TRBD1 (6 bases). Germline CDR1 is PRHDT and CDR2 is FYEKMQ (reference sequence). This CDR3 has 15 amino acids. The V and J ends lost 1 base and 0 bases respectively, with 10 bases between them. Written as DNA, the CDR3 is TGTGCCAGCAGCTTAGCAGGGGACCGCTCCTACGAGCAGTACTTC. Translation: CASSLAGDRSYEQYF.

This clone has only a few counts. The genes are TRBV27 and TRBJ1-1; 7 bases map to TRBD1. V shed 6 bases and J 5 bases; nucleotides not matched to a gene: 9. Germline lookup yields CDR1 MNHEY and CDR2 SMNVEV (reference sequence). The CDR3 is made up of 14 amino acids. CDR3 protein: CASSPLRQGTEAFF. The CDR3 bases are TGTGCCAGCAGCCCATTAAGACAGGGAACTGAAGCTTTCTTT.

The V call is TRBV4-3, the J call TRBJ1-2; TRBD1 might be the D (5 bases). Germline V lookup: CDR1 LGHNA, CDR2 YSLEER. With 0 bases removed from V and 7 bases from J, the gap between germline ends came to 12 bases. This CDR3 is built from 14 residues. The CDR3 DNA is TGCGCCAGCAGCCAAGAGATAAGGGGAGGTGGCTACACCTTC. This codes for CASSQEIRGGGYTF.